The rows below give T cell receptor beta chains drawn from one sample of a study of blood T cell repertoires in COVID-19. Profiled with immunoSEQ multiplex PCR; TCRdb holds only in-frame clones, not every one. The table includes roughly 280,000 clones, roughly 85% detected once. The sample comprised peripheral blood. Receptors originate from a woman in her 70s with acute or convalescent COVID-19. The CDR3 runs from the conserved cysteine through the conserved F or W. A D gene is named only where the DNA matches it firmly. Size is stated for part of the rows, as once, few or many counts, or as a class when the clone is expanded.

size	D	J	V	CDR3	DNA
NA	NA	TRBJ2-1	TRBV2	CASSNRRKRSSYNEQFF	TGTGCCAGCAGTAACCGACGGAAGCGGAGCTCCTACAATGAGCAGTTCTTC
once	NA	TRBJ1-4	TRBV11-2	CASSLRAGFGEKLFF	TGTGCCAGCAGCTTACGGGCAGGGTTTGGCGAAAAACTGTTTTTT
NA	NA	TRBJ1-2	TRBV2	CASSESESGYTF	TGTGCCAGCAGTGAGTCAGAAAGTGGCTACACCTTC
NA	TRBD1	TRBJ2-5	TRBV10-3	CAISQGDRQETQYF	TGTGCCATCAGTCAGGGGGACCGACAAGAGACCCAGTACTTC
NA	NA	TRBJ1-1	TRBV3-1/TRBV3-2	CASSQSSTGWTEAFF	TGTGCCAGCAGCCAATCCTCAACGGGATGGACTGAAGCTTTCTTT
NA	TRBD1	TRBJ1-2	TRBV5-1	CASSLDGQGYGYTF	TGCGCCAGCAGCTTGGATGGACAGGGCTATGGCTACACCTTC
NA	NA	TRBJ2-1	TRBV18	CASSPGVDEQFF	TGTGCCAGCTCACCAGGAGTCGATGAGCAGTTCTTC
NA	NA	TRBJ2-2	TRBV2	CASRLLLSTGELFF	TGTGCCAGCAGGCTACTTCTGAGCACCGGGGAGCTGTTTTTT
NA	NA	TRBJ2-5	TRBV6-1	CASSELGGRRQKETQYF	TGTGCCAGCAGTGAACTGGGGGGTCGACGCCAGAAAGAGACCCAGTACTTC
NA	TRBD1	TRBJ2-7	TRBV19	CASSHRRQGLPLSYEQYF	TGTGCCAGTAGTCATCGGCGACAGGGTCTGCCCCTCTCCTACGAGCAGTACTTC
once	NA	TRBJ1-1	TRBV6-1	CASTHGKGWTEAFF	TGTGCCAGCACTCACGGGAAAGGGTGGACTGAAGCTTTCTTT
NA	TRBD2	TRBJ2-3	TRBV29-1	CSATSGGRTDTQYF	TGCAGCGCCACTAGCGGGGGGCGGACAGATACGCAGTATTTT
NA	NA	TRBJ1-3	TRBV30	CAWSGGDTIYF	TGTGCCTGGAGCGGGGGGGACACCATATATTTT
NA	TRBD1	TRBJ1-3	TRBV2	CASQGEATNYSGNTIYF	TGTGCCAGCCAGGGGGAGGCTACTAACTACTCTGGAAACACCATATATTTT